Detailed here is one TCR beta chain. Documented treatment: oral pan-JAK inhibitor, 5-10 mg twice daily. This CDR3 region has 13 residues. V dropped 1 base and J dropped 5 bases, with 6 bases sitting between them. Germline V gives CDR1 SGHVS, CDR2 FQNEAQ. After isolation, RNA underwent reverse transcription to generate cDNA as the sequencing template. Some clones are missing from TCRdb's copy, which holds only in-frame ones; the method was immunoSEQ multiplex PCR. In the table there are some 180,000 clones, about 51% of which are singletons. This entry belongs to a study of CD8+ T cells in alopecia areata.

This TCR was sampled from a human donor with alopecia areata. This rearrangement joins TRBV7-8 to TRBJ1-5, with D uncertain. Specimen: CD8+ T cells sorted from blood, collected at week 52, from a patient treated with tofacitinib. CDR3 amino acids: CASSLGGDQPQHF. CDR3 bases: TGTGCCAGCAGCTTAGGGGGAGATCAGCCCCAGCATTTT.